This T cell receptor beta chain was profiled in a study of blood T cell repertoires in COVID-19. Study background: Sites in the United States, Italy and Spain provided acute and convalescent COVID-19 samples.

Per the germline V gene, CDR1 is SGHNT and CDR2 is YYREEE (reference sequence). The CDR3 sequence is 13 residues long. V trimming: 3 bases; J trimming: 5 bases; junction bases outside the gene matches: 4. Method: immunoSEQ multiplex PCR; TCRdb's copy keeps in-frame clones and lacks some. The table has 50,000 to 70,000 clones, 90% seen once. V is TRBV5-4 and J is TRBJ2-5; 7 nucleotides match TRBD2. This receptor was taken from a human donor with active COVID-19. The donor label of this sample is uncertain. Material for sequencing was peripheral blood. The CDR3 DNA follows: TGTGCCAGCAGCTCGGGAGGTGAGGAGACCCAGTACTTC. It codes for CASSSGGEETQYF.